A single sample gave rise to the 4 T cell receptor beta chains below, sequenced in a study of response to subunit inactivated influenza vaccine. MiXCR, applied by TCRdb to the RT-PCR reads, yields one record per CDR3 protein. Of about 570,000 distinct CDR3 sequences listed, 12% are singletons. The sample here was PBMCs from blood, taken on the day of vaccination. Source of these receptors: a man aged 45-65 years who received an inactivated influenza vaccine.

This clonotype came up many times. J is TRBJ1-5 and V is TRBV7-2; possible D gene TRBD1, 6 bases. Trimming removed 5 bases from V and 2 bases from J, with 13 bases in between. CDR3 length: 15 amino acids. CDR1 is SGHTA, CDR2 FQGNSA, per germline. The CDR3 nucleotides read TGTGCCAGCAGCCCTACTTGGGGGCGCAATCAGCCCCAGCATTTT. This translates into CASSPTWGRNQPQHF.

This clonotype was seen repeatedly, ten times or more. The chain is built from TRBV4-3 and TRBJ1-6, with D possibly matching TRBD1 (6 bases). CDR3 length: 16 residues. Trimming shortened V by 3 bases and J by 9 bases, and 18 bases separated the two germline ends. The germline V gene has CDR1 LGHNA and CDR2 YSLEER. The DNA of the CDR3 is TGCGCCAGCAGCCAGGCTACAGGGCAGTGGGGTTCACCCCTCCACTTT. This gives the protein CASSQATGQWGSPLHF.

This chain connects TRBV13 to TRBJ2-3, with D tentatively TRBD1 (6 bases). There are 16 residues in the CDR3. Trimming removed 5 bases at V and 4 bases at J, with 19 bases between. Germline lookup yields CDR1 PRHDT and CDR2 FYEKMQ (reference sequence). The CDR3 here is CASSQRGWASSDTQYF. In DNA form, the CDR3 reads TGTGCCAGCAGCCAAAGGGGGTGGGCCAGCTCAGATACGCAGTATTTT.

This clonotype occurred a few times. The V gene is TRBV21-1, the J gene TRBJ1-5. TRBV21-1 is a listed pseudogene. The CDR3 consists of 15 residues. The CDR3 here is CASSKAPGCNQPQHF. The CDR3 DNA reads TGTGCCAGCAGCAAAGCGCCGGGTTGCAATCAGCCCCAGCATTTT.